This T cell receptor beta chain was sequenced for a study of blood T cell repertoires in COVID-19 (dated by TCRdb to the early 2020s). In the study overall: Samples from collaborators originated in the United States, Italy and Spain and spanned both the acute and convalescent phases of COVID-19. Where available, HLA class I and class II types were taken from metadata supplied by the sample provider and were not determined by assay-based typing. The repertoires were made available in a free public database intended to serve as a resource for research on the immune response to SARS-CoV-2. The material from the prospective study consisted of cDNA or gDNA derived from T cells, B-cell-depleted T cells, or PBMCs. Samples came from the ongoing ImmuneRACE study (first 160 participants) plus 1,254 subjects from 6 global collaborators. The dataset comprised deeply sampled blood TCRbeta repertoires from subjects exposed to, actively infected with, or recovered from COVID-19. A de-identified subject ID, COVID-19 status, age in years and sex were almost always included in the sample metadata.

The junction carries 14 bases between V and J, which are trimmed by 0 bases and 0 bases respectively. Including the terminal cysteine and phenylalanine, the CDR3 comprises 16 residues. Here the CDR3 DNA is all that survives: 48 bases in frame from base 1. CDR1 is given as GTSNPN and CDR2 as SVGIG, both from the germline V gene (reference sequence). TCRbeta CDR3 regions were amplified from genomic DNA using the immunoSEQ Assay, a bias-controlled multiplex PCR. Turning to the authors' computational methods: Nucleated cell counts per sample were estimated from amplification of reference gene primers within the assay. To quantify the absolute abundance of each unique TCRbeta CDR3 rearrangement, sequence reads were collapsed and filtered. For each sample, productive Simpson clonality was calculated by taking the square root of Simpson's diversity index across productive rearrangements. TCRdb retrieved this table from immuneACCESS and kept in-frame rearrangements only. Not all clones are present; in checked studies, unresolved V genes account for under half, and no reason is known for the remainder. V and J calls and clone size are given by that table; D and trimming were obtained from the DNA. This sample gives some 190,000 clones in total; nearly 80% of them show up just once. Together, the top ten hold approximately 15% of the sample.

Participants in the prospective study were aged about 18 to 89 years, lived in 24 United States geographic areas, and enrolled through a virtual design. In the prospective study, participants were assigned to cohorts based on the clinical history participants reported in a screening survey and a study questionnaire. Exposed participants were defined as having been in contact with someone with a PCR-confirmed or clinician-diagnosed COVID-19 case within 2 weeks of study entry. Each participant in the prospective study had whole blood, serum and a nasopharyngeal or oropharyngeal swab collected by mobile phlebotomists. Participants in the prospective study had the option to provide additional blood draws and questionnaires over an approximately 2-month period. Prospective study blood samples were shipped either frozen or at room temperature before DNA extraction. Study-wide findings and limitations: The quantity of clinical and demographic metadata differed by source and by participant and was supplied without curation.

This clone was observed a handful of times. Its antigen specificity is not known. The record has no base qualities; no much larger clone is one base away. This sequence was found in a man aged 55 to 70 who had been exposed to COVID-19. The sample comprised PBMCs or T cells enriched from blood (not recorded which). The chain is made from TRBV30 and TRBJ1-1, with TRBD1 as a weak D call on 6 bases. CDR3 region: CAWSVRGTAMNTEAFF. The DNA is TGTGCCTGGAGTGTAAGGGGGACGGCGATGAACACTGAAGCTTTCTTT.